Detailed here is one T cell receptor (beta chain). The entry originates in a study of blood T cells in healthy people across ages. Then a second PCR, running roughly 7 to 11 cycles, was carried out with a sample-barcoded 5' primer and a J-beta primer mix. Each sample provided no less than 2.5 million CDR3-containing paired-end reads. MiXCR, run by TCRdb on the 5' RACE reads, gives a single entry per CDR3 protein. The sample carries some 1,500,000 distinct CDR3 sequences, around 40% recorded once. Roughly 10 milliliters of peripheral blood were drawn from each donor. The sample taken for sequencing was blood. The receptor was derived from a woman aged 18-30 years in good health.

The CDR3 reads CASSTPLTYEQYF. DNA of the CDR3: TGTGCCAGCAGCACCCCGCTAACCTACGAGCAGTACTTC. The chain has TRBV7-2 and TRBJ2-7, with D unclear. The CDR3 has 13 residues. V was trimmed by 5 bases and J by 2 bases, leaving 10 bases between them. Germline-derived CDR1 and CDR2 are SGHTA and FQGNSA.